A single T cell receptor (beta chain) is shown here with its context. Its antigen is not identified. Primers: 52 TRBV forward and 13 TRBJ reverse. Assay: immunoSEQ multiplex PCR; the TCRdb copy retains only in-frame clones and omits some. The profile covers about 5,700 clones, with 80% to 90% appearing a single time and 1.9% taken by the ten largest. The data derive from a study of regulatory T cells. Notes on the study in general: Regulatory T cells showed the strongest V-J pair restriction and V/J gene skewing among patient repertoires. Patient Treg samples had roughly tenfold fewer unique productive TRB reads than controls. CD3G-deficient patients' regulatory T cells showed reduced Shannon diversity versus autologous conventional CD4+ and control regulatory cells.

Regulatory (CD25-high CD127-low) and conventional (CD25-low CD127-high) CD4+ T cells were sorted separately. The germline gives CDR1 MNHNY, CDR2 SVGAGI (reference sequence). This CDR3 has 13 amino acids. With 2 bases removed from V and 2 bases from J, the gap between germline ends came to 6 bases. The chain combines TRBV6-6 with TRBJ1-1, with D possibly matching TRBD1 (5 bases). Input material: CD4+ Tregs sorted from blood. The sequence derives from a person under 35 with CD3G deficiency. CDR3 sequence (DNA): TGTGCCAGCAGTTACGGGGGAAACACTGAAGCTTTCTTT. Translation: CASSYGGNTEAFF.